The present entry profiles one TCR beta chain with its context. J lost 7 bases, V lost 4 bases, and 7 bases had no gene match. The CDR3 has 14 amino acids. Germline-derived CDR1 and CDR2 are SQVTM and ANQGSEA. This entry is derived from a study of T cell repertoires in cytomegalovirus infection. From the reads, TCRdb called clonotypes with MiXCR, one entry per CDR3 protein. This table has some 300,000 distinct CDR3 sequences, roughly an eighth appearing once. The sequenced sample consisted of PBMCs. The rearrangement uses TRBV29-1 and TRBJ1-4; the match to TRBD1 covers 9 bases. The origin of this receptor is a human donor in good health (CMV status not recorded). Some clones in this sample may be carry-over from other donors' samples. Here the CDR3 DNA reads TGCAGCGTTGTGGGGGACAGGGTTGGTGAAAAACTGTTTTTT. Its translation: CSVVGDRVGEKLFF.